These T cell receptor beta chains were read from a single sample in a study of metastatic and nonmetastatic thyroid tumors. Through MiXCR, TCRdb re-clonotyped the PCR reads. Among about 15,000 clones listed, roughly 21% were seen once. The sample was tumor tissue. All receptors come from a female donor with papillary thyroid cancer or a benign thyroid nodule (not recorded which). Some clones in this sample may be carry-over from other donors' samples. The CDR3 runs from the conserved cysteine through the conserved F or W. Fields, in order: CDR3 length, J gene, D gene, clone size, V gene, CDR3 protein, CDR3 DNA. The D gene is left open where the match is weak. Clone size is not always given. Where it is, it says once, few, many or a class for expanded clones.

>13|TRBJ1-2|TRBD1|many|TRBV29-1
CSIGTGVNYGYTF
TGCAGCATTGGGACAGGGGTGAACTATGGCTACACCTTC
>12|TRBJ2-7|NA|medium-sized|TRBV6-2/TRBV6-3
CASSYTVGEQYF
TGTGCCAGCAGTTACACGGTAGGGGAGCAGTACTTC
>12|TRBJ2-3|NA|many|TRBV7-9
CASNPSTDTQYF
TGTGCCAGCAACCCAAGCACAGATACGCAGTATTTT
>15|TRBJ1-1|TRBD1|NA|TRBV6-2/TRBV6-3
CASRHLQGADTEAFF
TGTGCCAGCAGGCACTTACAGGGGGCCGACACTGAAGCTTTCTTT
>14|TRBJ2-3|NA|NA|TRBV7-2
CASIVDMVVDTQYF
TGTGCCAGCATCGTGGACATGGTGGTAGATACGCAGTATTTT
>17|TRBJ2-6|TRBD1|many|TRBV12-3/TRBV12-4
CASSLGQGRPGANVLTF
TGTGCCAGCAGTTTAGGACAGGGGCGGCCTGGGGCCAACGTCCTGACTTTC
>12|TRBJ2-3|NA|NA|TRBV6-2/TRBV6-3
CASSYSGDTQYF
TGTGCCAGCAGTTACTCGGGAGATACGCAGTATTTT
>15|TRBJ1-2|NA|medium-sized|TRBV27
CASSLSGGSNYGYTF
TGTGCCAGCAGTTTATCGGGAGGAAGTAACTATGGCTACACCTTC
>13|TRBJ2-7|NA|many|TRBV9
CASSVELGDEQYF
TGTGCCAGCAGCGTAGAGCTAGGGGACGAGCAGTACTTC
>14|TRBJ1-6|NA|NA|TRBV6-1
CASTDGRDNSPLHF
TGTGCCAGCACCGACGGGAGAGATAATTCACCCCTCCACTTT
>14|TRBJ1-1|NA|NA|TRBV7-3
CASSPGVSETEAFF
TGTGCCAGCAGCCCAGGGGTCAGTGAGACTGAAGCTTTCTTT
>15|TRBJ2-7|TRBD2|NA|TRBV7-2
CASTGLAGGGSEQYF
TGTGCCAGCACAGGACTAGCGGGAGGCGGTTCCGAGCAGTACTTC
>15|TRBJ1-4|TRBD1|NA|TRBV11-2
CASSLGDRDNEKLFF
TGTGCCAGCAGCTTAGGGGACAGGGATAATGAAAAACTGTTTTTT
>13|TRBJ2-2|NA|medium-sized|TRBV6-4
CASSGRDTGELFF
TGTGCCAGCAGTGGCAGGGACACCGGGGAGCTGTTTTTT
>15|TRBJ2-1|NA|NA|TRBV4-1
CASSQEEVAYNEQFF
TGCGCCAGCAGCCAAGAAGAGGTAGCCTACAATGAGCAGTTCTTC
>12|TRBJ2-5|NA|NA|TRBV3-1
CASSLARGAQYF
TGTGCCAGCAGTCTTGCCCGGGGAGCGCAGTACTTC
>14|TRBJ2-2|TRBD2|many|TRBV20-1
CSARRLAGGGELFF
TGCAGTGCTAGACGGCTAGCGGGAGGGGGGGAGCTGTTTTTT
>16|TRBJ2-7|TRBD2|many|TRBV29-1
CSVEGATSGSSYEQYF
TGCAGCGTTGAAGGCGCGACTAGCGGGAGCTCCTACGAGCAGTACTTC
>13|TRBJ2-1|NA|once|TRBV30
CAWSSSSGSEQFF
TGTGCCTGGAGTTCTAGCTCAGGTAGTGAGCAGTTCTTC
>16|TRBJ2-3|TRBD1|few|TRBV27
CASSPQTGVVADTQYF
TGTGCCAGCAGTCCACAGACAGGGGTGGTCGCAGATACGCAGTATTTT
>12|TRBJ1-2|NA|few|TRBV6-2/TRBV6-3
CASSEKGYGYTF
TGTGCCAGCAGCGAGAAAGGATATGGCTACACCTTC
>13|TRBJ2-3|TRBD2|few|TRBV6-4
CASSEREQDTQYF
TGTGCCAGCAGTGAGCGGGAGCAAGATACGCAGTATTTT
>17|TRBJ1-2|NA|medium-sized|TRBV5-1
CASSLALWVGRTYGYTF
TGCGCCAGCAGCTTGGCGTTATGGGTGGGACGGACCTATGGCTACACCTTC
>15|TRBJ2-7|TRBD2|NA|TRBV12-3/TRBV12-4
CASSSEWGGSYEQYF
TGTGCCAGCAGTTCGGAATGGGGGGGCTCCTACGAGCAGTACTTC
>14|TRBJ2-7|TRBD2|NA|TRBV7-2
CASTRGDHSYEQYF
TGTGCCAGCACACGGGGGGATCATTCCTACGAGCAGTACTTC
>15|TRBJ2-3|NA|NA|TRBV11-2
CASSLQASSTDTQYF
TGTGCCAGCAGCTTACAAGCGAGTAGCACAGATACGCAGTATTTT
>16|TRBJ2-1|TRBD1|many|TRBV27
CASSLYRTGLYNEQFF
TGTGCCAGCAGTTTATACCGGACAGGGCTCTACAATGAGCAGTTCTTC
>16|TRBJ1-3|TRBD1|many|TRBV18
CASSPRTGGPGNTIYF
TGTGCCAGCTCACCTCGAACAGGGGGTCCTGGAAACACCATATATTTT
>14|TRBJ2-7|NA|medium-sized|TRBV9
CASSVDEFPYEQYF
TGTGCCAGCAGCGTAGACGAGTTCCCCTACGAGCAGTACTTC
>11|TRBJ2-1|NA|many|TRBV28
CASSFGLWQFF
TGTGCCAGCAGTTTCGGCTTATGGCAGTTCTTC
>14|TRBJ2-2|NA|NA|TRBV15
CATKRGGVTGELFF
TGTGCCACCAAAAGGGGCGGGGTCACCGGGGAGCTGTTTTTT
>15|TRBJ2-7|TRBD1|NA|TRBV6-1
CASSVRDRHSYEQYF
TGTGCCAGCAGTGTCCGGGACAGGCACTCCTACGAGCAGTACTTC
>15|TRBJ2-3|NA|NA|TRBV4-2
CASNQVILRTDTQYF
TGTGCCAGCAACCAAGTGATTTTGCGAACAGATACGCAGTATTTT
>15|TRBJ2-2|NA|many|TRBV7-8
CASRPVERVTGELFF
TGTGCCAGCAGACCCGTGGAGCGGGTCACCGGGGAGCTGTTTTTT
>15|TRBJ2-2|TRBD2|medium-sized|TRBV30
CAWGSGILNTGELFF
TGTGCCTGGGGTAGCGGGATTTTGAACACCGGGGAGCTGTTTTTT
>15|TRBJ2-2|NA|many|TRBV5-1
CASSARGRDTGELFF
TGCGCCAGCAGCGCCAGGGGCCGGGACACCGGGGAGCTGTTTTTT
>16|TRBJ1-1|NA|medium-sized|TRBV28
CASRETGPLMNTEAFF
TGTGCCAGCAGGGAAACAGGGCCTTTAATGAACACTGAAGCTTTCTTT
>16|TRBJ2-3|TRBD2|many|TRBV19
CASSTRASGNADTQYF
TGTGCCAGTAGTACTCGGGCTAGCGGGAATGCAGATACGCAGTATTTT
>15|TRBJ1-1|NA|NA|TRBV13
CASSITGRGEAEAFF
TGTGCCAGCAGCATCACCGGCCGGGGGGAGGCTGAAGCTTTCTTT
>14|TRBJ1-1|NA|medium-sized|TRBV27
CASSYRSGTPEAFF
TGTGCCAGCAGTTACCGTTCCGGGACACCTGAAGCTTTCTTT
>8|TRBJ2-4|NA|NA|TRBV15
CAKNIQYF
TGTGCCAAAAACATTCAGTACTTC
>9|TRBJ2-1|NA|few|TRBV29-1
CSAGDEQFF
TGCAGCGCGGGGGATGAGCAGTTCTTC
>16|TRBJ2-7|NA|few|TRBV28
CASSSPAGTLQYEQYF
TGTGCCAGCAGTTCCCCAGCCGGGACTCTTCAATACGAGCAGTACTTC
>14|TRBJ1-1|TRBD1|large|TRBV3-1
CASRGTDLNTEAFF
TGTGCCAGCAGAGGGACAGATTTGAACACTGAAGCTTTCTTT
>12|TRBJ2-3|TRBD2|many|TRBV7-2
CASSLGAGGQYF
TGTGCCAGCAGCCTGGGGGCGGGAGGGCAGTATTTT
>17|TRBJ2-7|NA|few|TRBV27
CASSLIGPVKPSYEQYF
TGTGCCAGCAGTCTTATTGGCCCCGTAAAACCCTCCTACGAGCAGTACTTC